The rows below give T cell receptor beta chains drawn from one sample of a study of Graves' ophthalmopathy and Graves' hyperthyroidism. TCRdb independently ran MiXCR on the multiplex PCR reads; one entry per CDR3 protein. The sample contains approximately 210,000 distinct CDR3 sequences, 25% to 30% of which appear only once. Sequenced: peripheral blood. The origin of the receptors is a middle-aged man with Graves' ophthalmopathy. Both conserved end residues are part of each CDR3. Fields, in order: J gene, D gene, V gene, clone size, CDR3 DNA, CDR3 protein. A D gene is named only where the DNA matches it firmly. A clone size is listed for some rows: how often the clone was seen (once, few, many), or a class if it is expanded.

>TRBJ1-1|.|TRBV6-6|many
TGTGCCAGCAGGGCAGACTGGAACACTGAAGCTTTCTTT
CASRADWNTEAFF
>TRBJ2-5|.|TRBV6-1|many
TGTGCCAGCAGTGTTCGGGACACCGAATGGGAGACCCAGTACTTC
CASSVRDTEWETQYF
>TRBJ2-7|TRBD2|TRBV6-2/TRBV6-3|.
TGTGCCAGCAGTTACTCGGCTGAGGGAGGGTACGAGCAGTACTTC
CASSYSAEGGYEQYF
>TRBJ2-7|TRBD1|TRBV7-9|many
TGTGCCAGCAGCTTACCGGGAAGGGACAGGAGAAATCGCGAGCAGTACTTC
CASSLPGRDRRNREQYF
>TRBJ2-7|.|TRBV6-2/TRBV6-3|many
TGTGCCAGCAGCCGCGGGCGGGGCAGATCCTACGAGCAGTACTTC
CASSRGRGRSYEQYF
>TRBJ1-5|TRBD1|TRBV7-2|many
TGTGCCAGCAGCCAGGGGGGGTCGGGTCAGCCCCAGCATTTT
CASSQGGSGQPQHF
>TRBJ2-6|.|TRBV19|many
TGTGCCAGTAGCCCTACTGGGGCCAACGTCCTGACTTTC
CASSPTGANVLTF
>TRBJ2-7|.|TRBV7-8|many
TGTGCCAGCAGCTTCCAGGGTGGAAACCACGAGCAGTACTTC
CASSFQGGNHEQYF
>TRBJ1-2|.|TRBV20-1|.
TGCAGTGCCACACAGGGTAACTATGGCTACACCTTC
CSATQGNYGYTF
>TRBJ1-2|TRBD1|TRBV7-2|few
TGTGCCAGCAGCTTTACCAGGGGGACCGGTTATGGCTACACCTTC
CASSFTRGTGYGYTF
>TRBJ2-7|TRBD1|TRBV11-1|.
TGTGCCAGCAGCCCGAGACAGGGTTCAGCCTACGAGCAGTACTTC
CASSPRQGSAYEQYF